This record concerns one T cell receptor beta chain sequence. Its specificity is unknown. Data came from immunoSEQ multiplex PCR; TCRdb stores just in-frame clones and leaves some out. The profile shows over a million clones, about 96% of them singletons. The CDR3 loop spans 12 amino acids. Germline CDR1 and CDR2: MDHEN and SYDVKM. With V trimmed by 5 bases and J by 7 bases, 4 bases remained unmatched. The entry originates in a study of shared clonotypes between healthy human individuals. Study-wide results and limits: Approximately 4.9% of naive CD4 clonotypes were shared across several donors.

Sequencing was carried out using naive CD4+ T cells sorted from blood. Subset reported: CD45RA+ positively selected. The sequence was collected from a man younger than 40 in good health. The chain recombines TRBV28 with TRBJ1-2, with 7 nucleotides matching TRBD1. The CDR3 here is CASSLQGFGYTF. As DNA, the CDR3 is TGTGCCAGCAGTCTACAGGGGTTTGGCTACACCTTC.